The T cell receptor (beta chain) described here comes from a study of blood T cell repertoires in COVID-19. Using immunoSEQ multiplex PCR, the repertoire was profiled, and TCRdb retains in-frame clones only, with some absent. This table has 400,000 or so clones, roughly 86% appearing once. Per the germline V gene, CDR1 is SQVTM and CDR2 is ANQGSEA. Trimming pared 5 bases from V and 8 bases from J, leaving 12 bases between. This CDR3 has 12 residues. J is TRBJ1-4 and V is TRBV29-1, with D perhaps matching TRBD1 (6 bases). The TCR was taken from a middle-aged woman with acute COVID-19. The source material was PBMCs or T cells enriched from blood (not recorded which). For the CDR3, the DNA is TGCAGCGTTACCGGGACAAGAGAAAAACTGTTTTTT. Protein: CSVTGTREKLFF. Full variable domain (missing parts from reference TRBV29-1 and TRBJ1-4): SAVISQKPSRDICQRGTSLTIQCQVDSQVTMMFWYRQQPGQSLTLIATANQGSEATYESGFVIDKFPISRPNLTFSTLTVSNMSPEDSSIYLCSVTGTREKLFFGSGTQLSVL.